This T cell receptor (beta chain) was profiled in a study of T cell repertoires in cytomegalovirus infection. Turning to the study itself: It was recently identified HLA-C-restricted and well-studied HLA-B-restricted CMV epitopes that the study used. Public TCR beta signatures marked donors with CMV infection and the matching HLA.

TCRdb fed the reads into MiXCR, producing one record per CDR3 protein. This sample has about 340,000 distinct CDR3 sequences, with about 29% found just once. Study results and limitations: CMV-specific TCR beta clonotypes restricted by HLA-C dominated the ex vivo response. Accumulated public TCR beta family frequency recognized individuals carrying CMV together with the relevant HLA.

This CDR3 has 13 amino acids. V gave up 2 bases and J gave up 6 bases, with 10 bases separating them. From germline, CDR1 is LGHNT and CDR2 FRNRAP. With respect to this clonotype: Its antigen is not identified.

The chain has TRBV12-5 and TRBJ1-2, with D perhaps matching TRBD1 (5 bases). The sequence derives from a human donor in good health (CMV status not recorded). Some clones in this sample may be carry-over from other donors' samples. The sequencing used cultured PBMCs, collected from culture after CMV antigen stimulation. CDR3 coding DNA: TGTGCTAGTGGTTTGACCGGGGGTGATGGCTACACCTTC. This gives the protein CASGLTGGDGYTF.